This TCR beta chain came from a study of shared clonotypes between healthy human individuals. Clones were read by immunoSEQ multiplex PCR, and TCRdb kept only the in-frame ones, dropping some. The sample records millions of clones, 85% to 95% being singletons. The germline V gene encodes CDR1 SGHTA and CDR2 FQGTGA. V lost 0 bases to trimming and J lost 4 bases, with 13 bases between them. The CDR3 runs to 15 residues. As concerns this clone: Its cognate antigen is unknown.

Findings and limits, study-wide: In contrast to clonotypes shared by all four donors, non-shared clonotypes had lower generation probabilities.

This sequence was found in a man aged 18 to 29 in good health. Some clones in this sample may be carry-over from other donors' samples. The specimen was naive CD4+ T cells from PBMCs. As for subset: CD45RA+ positively selected. The V and J genes are TRBV7-3 and TRBJ2-7; the D gene is possibly TRBD2 (6 bases). The CDR3 reads CASSLTLAGTYEQYF. In DNA form, the CDR3 reads TGTGCCAGCAGCTTAACGTTGGCAGGGACTTACGAGCAGTACTTC.